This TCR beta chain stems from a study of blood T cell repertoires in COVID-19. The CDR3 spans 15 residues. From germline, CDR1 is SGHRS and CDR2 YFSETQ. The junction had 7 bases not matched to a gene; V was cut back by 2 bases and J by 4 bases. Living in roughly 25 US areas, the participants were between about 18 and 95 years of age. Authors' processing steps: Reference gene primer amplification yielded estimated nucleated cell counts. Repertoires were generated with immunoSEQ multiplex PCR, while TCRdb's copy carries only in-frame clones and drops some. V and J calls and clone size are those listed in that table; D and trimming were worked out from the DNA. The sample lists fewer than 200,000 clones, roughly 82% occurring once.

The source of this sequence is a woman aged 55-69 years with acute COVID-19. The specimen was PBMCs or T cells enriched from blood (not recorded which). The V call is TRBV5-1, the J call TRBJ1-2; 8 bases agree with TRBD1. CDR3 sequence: CASSFQTGDLYGYTF. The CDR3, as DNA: TGCGCCAGCAGCTTCCAGACAGGGGACCTCTATGGCTACACCTTC.